This T cell receptor beta chain was captured in a study of early T cells in non-severe SARS-CoV-2 infection. Study context: Unsorted whole-blood RNA was sequenced in bulk, leaving chains unpaired. Whole-study results and caveats: Clonotype matching in VDJdb favored anti-spike CD8 responses and did not capture private and CD4 specificities.

TCRdb reprocessed the 5' RACE reads via MiXCR and lists one record per CDR3 protein. Among roughly 40,000 distinct CDR3 sequences, 9% to 15% were seen once, and the ten largest hold roughly a sixth. This clonotype was recorded many times. The target antigen is unknown. The receptor comes from an adult who was a healthcare worker with PCR-confirmed SARS-CoV-2 infection or an uninfected control (not recorded which). The sequencing sample was made of whole blood.

CDR3 sequence: CASSPPTMRETQYF. CDR3 nucleotides: TGTGCCAGCAGTCCTCCCACCATGAGGGAGACCCAGTACTTC. This chain links TRBV6-5 with TRBJ2-5; D gene uncertain. CDR1 and CDR2 from the germline V gene are MNHEY and SVGAGI. Between the trimmed V and J ends, which lost 5 bases and 5 bases, there was a span of 15 bases. This CDR3 comprises 14 residues.